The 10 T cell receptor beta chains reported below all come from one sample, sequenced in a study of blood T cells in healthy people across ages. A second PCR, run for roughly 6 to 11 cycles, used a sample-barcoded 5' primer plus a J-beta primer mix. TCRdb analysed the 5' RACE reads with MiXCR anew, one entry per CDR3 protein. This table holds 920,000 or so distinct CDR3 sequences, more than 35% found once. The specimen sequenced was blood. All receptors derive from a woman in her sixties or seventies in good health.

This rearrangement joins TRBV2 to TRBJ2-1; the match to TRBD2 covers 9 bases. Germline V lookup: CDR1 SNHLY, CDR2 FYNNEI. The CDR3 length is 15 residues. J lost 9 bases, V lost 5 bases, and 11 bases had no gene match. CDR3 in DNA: TGTGCCAGCAGTAATCAGCGGGGGGTACACGGTGAGCAGTTCTTC. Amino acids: CASSNQRGVHGEQFF.

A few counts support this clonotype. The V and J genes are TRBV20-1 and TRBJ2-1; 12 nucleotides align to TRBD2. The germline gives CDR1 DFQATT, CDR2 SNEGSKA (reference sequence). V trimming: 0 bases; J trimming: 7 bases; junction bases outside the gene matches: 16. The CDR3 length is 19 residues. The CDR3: CSARDQWPLLAGGVNEQFF. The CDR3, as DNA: TGCAGTGCTAGAGATCAGTGGCCCCTACTAGCGGGAGGTGTAAATGAGCAGTTCTTC.

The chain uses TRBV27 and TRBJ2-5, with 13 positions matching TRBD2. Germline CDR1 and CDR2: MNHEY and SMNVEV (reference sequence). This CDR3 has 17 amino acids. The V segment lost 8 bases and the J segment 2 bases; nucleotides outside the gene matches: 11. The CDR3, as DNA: TGTGCCAGCTGGTCCCCCGGGACTAGCGGGATTCAAGAGACCCAGTACTTC. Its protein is CASWSPGTSGIQETQYF.

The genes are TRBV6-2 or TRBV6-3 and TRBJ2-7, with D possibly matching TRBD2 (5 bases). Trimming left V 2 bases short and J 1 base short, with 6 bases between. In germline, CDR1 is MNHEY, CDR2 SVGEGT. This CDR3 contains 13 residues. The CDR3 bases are TGTGCCAGCAGTTACGAGCGGTCCTACGAGCAGTACTTC. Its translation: CASSYERSYEQYF.

The CDR3 DNA is TGTGCCACCAGCAGAGATAGCGGGGCCGACGTGAATGAGCAGTTCTTC. Translating gives CATSRDSGADVNEQFF. The genes are TRBV15 and TRBJ2-1; 8 bases fit TRBD2. Germline-derived CDR1 and CDR2 are LNHNV and YYDKDF (reference sequence). The CDR3 totals 16 residues. V lost 0 bases and J lost 7; bases outside the gene matches: 8.

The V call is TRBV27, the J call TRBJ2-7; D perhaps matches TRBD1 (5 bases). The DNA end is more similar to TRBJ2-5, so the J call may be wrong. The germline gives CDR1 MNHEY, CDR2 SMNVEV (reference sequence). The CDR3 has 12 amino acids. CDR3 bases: TGTGCCAGCAGCAGGGTGGGAGAGACCCAGTACTTC. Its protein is CASSRVGETQYF.

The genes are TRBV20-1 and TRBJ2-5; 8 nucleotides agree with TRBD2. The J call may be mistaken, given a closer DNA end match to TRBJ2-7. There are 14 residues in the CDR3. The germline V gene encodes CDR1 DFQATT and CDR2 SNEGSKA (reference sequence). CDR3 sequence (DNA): TGCAGTGCGGAACCGGGACTAGGTTCTCTCGAGCAGTACTTC. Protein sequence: CSAEPGLGSLEQYF.

CDR3 in DNA: TGTGCCAGCAGCAAAGTAGGCGGGACAGGGGTGTACGAGCAGTACTTC. Its translation is CASSKVGGTGVYEQYF. The chain is built from TRBV21-1 and TRBJ2-5; the table's TRBD1 call for D was not verified on the DNA. The tail of the sequence fits TRBJ2-7 better, so the J call may be wrong. TRBV21-1 constitutes a pseudogene. This CDR3 has 16 amino acids.

CDR3 sequence: CASSLGDRVGWNEQFF. The CDR3 DNA follows: TGCGCCAGCAGCTTGGGGGACAGGGTAGGTTGGAATGAGCAGTTCTTC. The V gene is TRBV5-1, the J gene TRBJ2-1; 9 bases line up with TRBD1. The CDR3 is 16 residues long. Germline V CDR1 and CDR2: SGHRS, YFSETQ. V lost 0 bases and J lost 7; bases outside the gene matches: 8.

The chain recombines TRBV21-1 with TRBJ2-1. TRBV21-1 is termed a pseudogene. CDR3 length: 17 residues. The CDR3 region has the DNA TGTGCCAGCAGCAAAGAAGTAACGGGAGTCCCCTACAATGAGCAGTTCTTC. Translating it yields CASSKEVTGVPYNEQFF.